The source of this T cell receptor (beta chain) is a study of shared clonotypes between healthy human individuals. J lost 3 bases, V lost 5 bases, and 7 bases had no gene match. This CDR3 region has 14 residues. Germline-derived CDR1 and CDR2 are MGHRA and YSYEKL. Using immunoSEQ multiplex PCR, the repertoire was profiled, and TCRdb retains in-frame clones only, with some absent. The sample lists about 2.3 million clones, 90% to 95% seen once, with 0.39% in the top ten. All donors were healthy HIV-negative adults lacking recent acute infections or vaccinations. This chain connects TRBV4-1 to TRBJ2-7; TRBD2 matches at 7 bases. The receptor comes from a man between 18 and 35 years old in good health. Some clones in this sample may be carry-over from other donors' samples. Input material: naive CD4+ T cells from PBMCs. Noted subset: CD45RA+ positively selected. The CDR3 region has the DNA TGCGCCAGCAGCACGGGAGGAGGCGGCTACGAGCAGTACTTC. It codes for CASSTGGGGYEQYF.